What follows describes a single T cell receptor beta chain. Its antigen is as yet unknown. TCRdb re-called the reads with MiXCR, one entry per CDR3 protein. Of fewer than 850,000 distinct CDR3 sequences listed, 29% are singletons. Germline V gene data show CDR1 as MNHEY and CDR2 as SMNVEV (reference sequence). Losses at the gene ends were 6 bases for V and 6 bases for J; bases not matched to a gene: 9. The length of the CDR3 is 15 residues. The data stem from a study of T cell repertoires in cytomegalovirus infection. In the study overall: Matching HLA type, along with CMV infection, was indicated by public TCR beta signatures.

Study conclusions and caveats: Across the ex vivo response, the dominant clonotypes were HLA-C-restricted CMV-specific TCR beta clonotypes. Accumulated public TCR beta family frequency recognized individuals carrying CMV together with the relevant HLA.

This rearrangement joins TRBV27 to TRBJ1-5, with 9 positions matching TRBD1. This TCR came from a human donor in good health (CMV status not recorded). Some clones in this sample may be carry-over from other donors' samples. The starting material was cultured CD8+ T cells from PBMCs, obtained from culture after CMV antigen stimulation. CDR3: CASRDRTGGGQPQHF. The CDR3 DNA reads as TGTGCCAGCAGAGATCGAACAGGGGGCGGTCAGCCCCAGCATTTT.